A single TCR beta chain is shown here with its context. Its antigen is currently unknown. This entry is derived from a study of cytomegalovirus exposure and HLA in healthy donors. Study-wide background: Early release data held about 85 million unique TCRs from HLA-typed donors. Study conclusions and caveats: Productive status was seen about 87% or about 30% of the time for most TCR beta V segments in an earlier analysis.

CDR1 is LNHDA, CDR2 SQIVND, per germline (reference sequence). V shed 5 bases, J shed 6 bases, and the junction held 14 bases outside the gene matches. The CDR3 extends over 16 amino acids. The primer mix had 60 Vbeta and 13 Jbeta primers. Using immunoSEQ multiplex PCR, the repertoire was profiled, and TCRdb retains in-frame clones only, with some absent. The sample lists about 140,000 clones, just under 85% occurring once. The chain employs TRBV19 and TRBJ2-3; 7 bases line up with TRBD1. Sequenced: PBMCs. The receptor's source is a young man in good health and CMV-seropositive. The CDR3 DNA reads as TGTGCCAGTAGTGCCACAGGGGAAATCCGGCAGGATACGCAGTATTTT. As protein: CASSATGEIRQDTQYF.